A single sample is the source of the 9 T cell receptor beta chains below, sequenced in a study of T cells in localized non-small cell lung cancer. Libraries were prepared by immunoSEQ multiplex PCR; TCRdb keeps only in-frame clonotypes and omits some of them. This sample has around 79,000 clones, with 80% found just once. Source: PBMCs, taken before any cancer treatment. Receptor source: a man aged 40 to 70 with stage II squamous cell lung carcinoma.

V gene TRBV5-5 combines with J gene TRBJ1-5; D uncertain. This CDR3 comprises 15 residues. The V gene lost 2 bases and the J gene lost 1 base, with 10 bases spanning the gap. Germline V lookup: CDR1 SGHKS, CDR2 YYEKEE (reference sequence). The CDR3 DNA follows: TGTGCCAGCAGCTTAAACCCACAAAGCAATCAGCCCCAGCATTTT. The encoded protein is CASSLNPQSNQPQHF.

The chain combines TRBV4-2 with TRBJ1-4; D gene uncertain. Germline V lookup: CDR1 LGHNA, CDR2 YNFKEQ. Between the trimmed V and J ends, which lost 3 bases and 8 bases, there was a span of 22 bases. This CDR3 comprises 17 residues. CDR3 sequence reads: CASSQGPGETTREKLFF. The CDR3, as DNA: TGTGCCAGCAGCCAGGGCCCCGGGGAAACAACTCGGGAAAAACTGTTTTTT.

V usage is TRBV10-3 and J usage is TRBJ2-7, with 10 bases aligning to TRBD2. V shed 3 bases, J shed 3 bases, and the junction held 2 bases outside the gene matches. There are 14 residues in the CDR3. Germline loops: CDR1 ENHRY, CDR2 SYGVKD. The CDR3 bases are TGTGCCATCAGTGAAAGACTAGCGGGCTACGAGCAGTACTTC. Translated: CAISERLAGYEQYF.

CDR3 bases: TGTGCCAGCAGCGCGTTGGACAGTCGAGAGCGTGGAAAACTGTTTTTT. It translates to CASSALDSRERGKLFF. The chain uses TRBV9 and TRBJ1-4; the D gene is possibly TRBD1 (6 bases). Looked up from germline, CDR1 is SGDLS and CDR2 is YYNGEE. The V end was cut by 3 bases, the J end by 10 bases, with 22 bases between. This CDR3 contains 16 residues.

V and J are TRBV6-6 and TRBJ2-1, with D perhaps matching TRBD2 (5 bases). The germline gives CDR1 MNHNY, CDR2 SVGAGI (reference sequence). Between the trimmed V and J ends, which lost 3 bases and 5 bases, there was a span of 11 bases. The CDR3 sequence is 14 residues long. The CDR3, as DNA: TGTGCCAGCAGTTATCTCGACGGGGACAATGAGCAGTTCTTC. This gives the protein CASSYLDGDNEQFF.

This chain joins TRBV9 and TRBJ1-1; maybe TRBD1 (5 bases). With 4 bases removed from V and 4 bases from J, the gap between germline ends came to 14 bases. CDR3 length: 14 amino acids. The germline gives CDR1 SGDLS, CDR2 YYNGEE. The DNA of the CDR3 is TGTGCCAGCAGCTTCCTATCGGGGGGCACTGAAGCTTTCTTT. This gives the protein CASSFLSGGTEAFF.

This clone was recorded once. This chain joins TRBV9 and TRBJ1-4; TRBD1 matches 7 bases. The CDR3 is 17 residues long. V dropped 3 bases and J dropped 7; count of bases not matched to a gene: 15. CDR1 is SGDLS, CDR2 YYNGEE, per germline. The CDR3 region is CASSALKDRVGSEKLFF. The DNA for the CDR3 is TGTGCCAGCAGCGCCTTAAAAGACAGGGTGGGGTCTGAAAAACTGTTTTTT.

This clone was detected only a few times. The rearrangement links TRBV28 to TRBJ2-1, with D perhaps TRBD1 or TRBD2 (5 bases each). There are 13 residues in the CDR3. Germline assignment: CDR1 MDHEN and CDR2 SYDVKM. V was trimmed by 8 bases and J by 2 bases, leaving 10 bases between them. Written as DNA, the CDR3 is TGTGCCAGCGGGGGATTGCCCTACAATGAGCAGTTCTTC. Protein: CASGGLPYNEQFF.

This clone was detected only a few times. V is TRBV6-5 and J is TRBJ2-7; TRBD2 aligns across 10 bases. V shed 6 bases and J 6 bases; nucleotides not matched to a gene: 8. The length of the CDR3 is 14 residues. CDR1 is MNHEY, CDR2 SVGAGI, per germline. The CDR3 loop is CASRESGGAFEQYF. CDR3 sequence (DNA): TGTGCCAGCAGAGAAAGCGGGGGGGCCTTCGAGCAGTACTTC.